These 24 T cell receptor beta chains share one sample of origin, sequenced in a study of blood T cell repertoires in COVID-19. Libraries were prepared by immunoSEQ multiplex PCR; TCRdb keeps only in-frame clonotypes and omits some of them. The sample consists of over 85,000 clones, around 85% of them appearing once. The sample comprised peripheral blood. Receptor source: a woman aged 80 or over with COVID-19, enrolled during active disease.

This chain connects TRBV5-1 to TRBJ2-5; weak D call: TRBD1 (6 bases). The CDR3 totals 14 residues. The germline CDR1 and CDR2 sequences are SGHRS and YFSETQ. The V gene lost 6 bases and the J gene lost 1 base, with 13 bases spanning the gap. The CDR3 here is CASTSQGSQETQYF. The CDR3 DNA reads TGCGCCAGCACCTCACAGGGATCCCAAGAGACCCAGTACTTC.

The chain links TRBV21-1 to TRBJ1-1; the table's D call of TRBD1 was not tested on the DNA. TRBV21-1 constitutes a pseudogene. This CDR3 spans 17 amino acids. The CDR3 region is CASSLRARTAMNTEAFF. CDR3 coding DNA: TGTGCCAGCAGCCTTAGGGCCAGGACAGCCATGAACACTGAAGCTTTCTTT.

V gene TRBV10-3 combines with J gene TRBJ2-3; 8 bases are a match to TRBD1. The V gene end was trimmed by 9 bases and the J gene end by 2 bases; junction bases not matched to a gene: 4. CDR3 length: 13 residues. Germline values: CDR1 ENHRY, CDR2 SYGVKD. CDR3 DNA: TGTGCCATTGGACAGGGCAACACAGATACGCAGTATTTT. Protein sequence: CAIGQGNTDTQYF.

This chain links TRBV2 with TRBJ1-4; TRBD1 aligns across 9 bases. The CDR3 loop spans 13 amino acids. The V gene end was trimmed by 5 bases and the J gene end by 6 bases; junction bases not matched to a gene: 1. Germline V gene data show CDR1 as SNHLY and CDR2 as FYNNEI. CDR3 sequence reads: CASSTGGDEKLFF. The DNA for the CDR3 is TGTGCCAGCAGTACAGGGGGCGATGAAAAACTGTTTTTT.

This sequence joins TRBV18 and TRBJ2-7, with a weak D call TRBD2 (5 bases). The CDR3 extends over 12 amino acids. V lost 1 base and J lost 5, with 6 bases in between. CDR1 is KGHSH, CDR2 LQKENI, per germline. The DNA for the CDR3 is TGTGCCAGCTCACCACAGAGGGACGAGCAGTACTTC. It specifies CASSPQRDEQYF.

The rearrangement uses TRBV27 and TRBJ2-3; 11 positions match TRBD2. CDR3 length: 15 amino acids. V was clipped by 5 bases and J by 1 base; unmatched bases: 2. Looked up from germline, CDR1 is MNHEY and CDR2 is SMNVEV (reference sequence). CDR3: CASSMTSGGTDTQYF. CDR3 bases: TGTGCCAGCAGTATGACTAGCGGGGGCACAGATACGCAGTATTTT.

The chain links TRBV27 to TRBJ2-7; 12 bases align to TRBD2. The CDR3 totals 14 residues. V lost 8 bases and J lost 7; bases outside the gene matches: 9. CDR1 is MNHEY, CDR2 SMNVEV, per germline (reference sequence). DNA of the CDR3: TGTGCCAGCCAGACTAGCGGGAGAGGATGGGAGCAGTACTTC. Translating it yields CASQTSGRGWEQYF.

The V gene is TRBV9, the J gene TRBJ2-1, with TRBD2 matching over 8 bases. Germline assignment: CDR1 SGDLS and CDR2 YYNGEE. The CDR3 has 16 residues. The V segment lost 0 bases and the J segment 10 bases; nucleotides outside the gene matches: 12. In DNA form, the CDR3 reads TGTGCCAGCAGCGTAGTTATTAGCGGGGTTTGGGAGGAGCAGTTCTTC. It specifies CASSVVISGVWEEQFF.

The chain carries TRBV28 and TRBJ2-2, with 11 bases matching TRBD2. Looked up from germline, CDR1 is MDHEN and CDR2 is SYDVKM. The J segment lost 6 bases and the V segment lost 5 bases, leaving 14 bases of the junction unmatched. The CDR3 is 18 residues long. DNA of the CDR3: TGTGCCAGCAGTGGCACGATATTTAGCGGGAGGGTCGCCGGGGAGCTGTTTTTT. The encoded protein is CASSGTIFSGRVAGELFF.

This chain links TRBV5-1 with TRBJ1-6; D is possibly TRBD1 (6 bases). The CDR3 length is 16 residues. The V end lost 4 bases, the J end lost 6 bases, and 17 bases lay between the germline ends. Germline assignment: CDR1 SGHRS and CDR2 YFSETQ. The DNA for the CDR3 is TGCGCCAGCAGCCCTCGCCCACAGGGATCTAATTCACCCCTCCACTTT. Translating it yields CASSPRPQGSNSPLHF.

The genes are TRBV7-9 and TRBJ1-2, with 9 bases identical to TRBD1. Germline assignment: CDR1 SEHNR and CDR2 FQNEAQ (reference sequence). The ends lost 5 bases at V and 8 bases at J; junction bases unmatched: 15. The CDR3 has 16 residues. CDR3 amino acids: CASSPIMGQGQGGYTF. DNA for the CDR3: TGTGCCAGCAGCCCCATTATGGGACAGGGACAAGGAGGCTACACCTTC.

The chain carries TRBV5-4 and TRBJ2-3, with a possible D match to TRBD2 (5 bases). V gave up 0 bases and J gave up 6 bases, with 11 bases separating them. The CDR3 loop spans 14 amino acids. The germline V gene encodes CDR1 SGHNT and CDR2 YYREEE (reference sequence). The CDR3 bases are TGTGCCAGCAGCTTGGGGACTCGGTACGATACGCAGTATTTT. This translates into CASSLGTRYDTQYF.

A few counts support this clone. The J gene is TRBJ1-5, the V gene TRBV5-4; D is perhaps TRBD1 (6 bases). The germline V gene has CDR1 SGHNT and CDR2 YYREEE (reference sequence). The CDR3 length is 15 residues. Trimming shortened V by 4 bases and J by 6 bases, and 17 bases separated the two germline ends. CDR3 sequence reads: CASSMDSLSPQPQHF. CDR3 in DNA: TGTGCCAGCAGCATGGACAGCCTGAGCCCTCAGCCCCAGCATTTT.

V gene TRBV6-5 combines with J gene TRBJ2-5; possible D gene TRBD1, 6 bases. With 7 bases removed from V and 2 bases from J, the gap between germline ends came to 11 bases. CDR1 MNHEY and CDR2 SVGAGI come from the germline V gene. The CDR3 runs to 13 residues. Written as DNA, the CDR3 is TGTGCCAGCACCCGGACAGCACAAGAGACCCAGTACTTC. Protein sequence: CASTRTAQETQYF.

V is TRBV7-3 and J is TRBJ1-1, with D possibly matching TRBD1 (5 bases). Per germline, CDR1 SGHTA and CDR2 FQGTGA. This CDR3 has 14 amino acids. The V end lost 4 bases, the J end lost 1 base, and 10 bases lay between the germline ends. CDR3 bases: TGTGCCAGCAGCTCACACCAGGGGAACACTGAAGCTTTCTTT. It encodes CASSSHQGNTEAFF. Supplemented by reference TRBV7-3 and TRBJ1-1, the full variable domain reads GAGVSQTPSNKVTEKGKYVELRCDPISGHTALYWYRQSLGQGPEFLIYFQGTGAADDSGLPNDRFFAVRPEGSVSTLKIQRTERGDSAVYLCASSSHQGNTEAFFGQGTRLTVV.

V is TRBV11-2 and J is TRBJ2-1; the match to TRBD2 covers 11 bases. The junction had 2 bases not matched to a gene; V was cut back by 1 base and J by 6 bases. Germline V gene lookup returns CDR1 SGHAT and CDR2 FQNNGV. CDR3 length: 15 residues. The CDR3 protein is CASSLGLAGGNEQFF. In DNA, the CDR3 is TGTGCCAGCAGCTTAGGCCTAGCGGGGGGCAATGAGCAGTTCTTC. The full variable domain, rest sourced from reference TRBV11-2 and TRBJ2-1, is EAGVAQSPRYKIIEKRQSVAFWCNPISGHATLYWYQQILGQGPKLLIQFQNNGVVDDSQLPKDRFSAERLKGVDSTLKIQPAKLEDSAVYLCASSLGLAGGNEQFFGPGTRLTVL.

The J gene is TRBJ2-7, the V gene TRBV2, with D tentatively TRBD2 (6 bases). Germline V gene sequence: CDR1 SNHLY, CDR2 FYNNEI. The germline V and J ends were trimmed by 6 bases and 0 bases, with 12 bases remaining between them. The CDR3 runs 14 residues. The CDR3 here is CASRDSGSSYEQYF. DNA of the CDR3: TGTGCCAGCAGGGACTCCGGGAGCTCCTACGAGCAGTACTTC. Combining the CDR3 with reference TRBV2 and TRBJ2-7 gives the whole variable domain EPEVTQTPSHQVTQMGQEVILRCVPISNHLYFYWYRQILGQKVEFLVSFYNNEISEKSEIFDDQFSVERPDGSNFTLKIRSTKLEDSAMYFCASRDSGSSYEQYFGPGTRLTVT.

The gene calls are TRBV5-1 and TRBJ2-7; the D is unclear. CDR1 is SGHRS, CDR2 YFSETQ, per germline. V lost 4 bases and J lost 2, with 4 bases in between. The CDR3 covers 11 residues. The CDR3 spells CASSSTYEQYF. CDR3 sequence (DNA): TGCGCCAGCAGCAGCACCTACGAGCAGTACTTC.

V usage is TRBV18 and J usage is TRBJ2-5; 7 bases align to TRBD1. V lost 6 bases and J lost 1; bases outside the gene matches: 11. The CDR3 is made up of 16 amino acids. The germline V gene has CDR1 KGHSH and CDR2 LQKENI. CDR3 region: CASSQNIQGTQETQYF. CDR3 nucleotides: TGTGCCAGCTCCCAAAATATACAGGGGACCCAAGAGACCCAGTACTTC.

The CDR3 loop is CSGGRGNTEAFF. The CDR3 nucleotides read TGCAGCGGAGGGAGGGGGAACACTGAAGCTTTCTTT. The chain has TRBV29-1 and TRBJ1-1; TRBD1 might be the D (5 bases). Trimming removed 7 bases from V and 1 base from J, with 10 bases in between. CDR1 SQVTM and CDR2 ANQGSEA come from the germline V gene. The CDR3 is 12 residues long.

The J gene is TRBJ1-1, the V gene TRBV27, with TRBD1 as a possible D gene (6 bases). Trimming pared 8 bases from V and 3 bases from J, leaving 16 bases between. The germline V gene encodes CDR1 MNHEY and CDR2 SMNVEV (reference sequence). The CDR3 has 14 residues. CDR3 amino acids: CASGAGAEYTEAFF. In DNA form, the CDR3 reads TGTGCCAGCGGGGCAGGGGCCGAGTACACTGAAGCTTTCTTT.

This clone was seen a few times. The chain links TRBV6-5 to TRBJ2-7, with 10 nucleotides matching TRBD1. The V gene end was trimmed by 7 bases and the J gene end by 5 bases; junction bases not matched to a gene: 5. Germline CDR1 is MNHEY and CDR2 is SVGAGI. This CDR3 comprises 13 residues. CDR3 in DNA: TGTGCCAGCAAGGAGACAGGGGGCCACGAGCAGTACTTC. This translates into CASKETGGHEQYF.

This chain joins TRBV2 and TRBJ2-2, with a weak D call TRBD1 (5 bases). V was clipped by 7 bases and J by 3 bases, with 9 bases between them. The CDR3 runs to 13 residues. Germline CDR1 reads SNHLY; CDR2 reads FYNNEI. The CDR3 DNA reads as TGTGCCAGCAAGGGGCTTTACACCGGGGAGCTGTTTTTT. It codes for CASKGLYTGELFF.

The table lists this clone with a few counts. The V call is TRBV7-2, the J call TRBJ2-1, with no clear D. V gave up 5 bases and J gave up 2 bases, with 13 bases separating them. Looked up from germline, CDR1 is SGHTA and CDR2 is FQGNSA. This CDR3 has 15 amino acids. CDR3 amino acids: CASSTPRPAYNEQFF. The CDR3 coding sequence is TGTGCCAGCAGCACTCCTAGACCCGCCTACAATGAGCAGTTCTTC.